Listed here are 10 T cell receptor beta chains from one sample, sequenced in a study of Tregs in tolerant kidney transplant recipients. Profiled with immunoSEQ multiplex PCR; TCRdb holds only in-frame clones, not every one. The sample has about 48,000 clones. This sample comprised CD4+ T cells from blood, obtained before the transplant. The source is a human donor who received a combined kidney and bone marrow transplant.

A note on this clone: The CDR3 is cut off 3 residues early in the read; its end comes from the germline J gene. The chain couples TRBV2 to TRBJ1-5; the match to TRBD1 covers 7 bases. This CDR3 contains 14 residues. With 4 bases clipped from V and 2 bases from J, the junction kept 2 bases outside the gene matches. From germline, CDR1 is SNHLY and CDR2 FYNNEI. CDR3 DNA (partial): TGTGCCAGCAGTGGACAGGGTGGCAATCAGCCC. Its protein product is CASSGQGGNQP. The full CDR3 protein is CASSGQGGNQPQHF.

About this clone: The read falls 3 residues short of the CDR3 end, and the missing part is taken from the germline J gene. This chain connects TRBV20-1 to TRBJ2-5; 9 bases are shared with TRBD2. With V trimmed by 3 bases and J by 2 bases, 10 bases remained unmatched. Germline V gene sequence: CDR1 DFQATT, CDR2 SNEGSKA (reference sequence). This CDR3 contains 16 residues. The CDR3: CSASRGGSGRQETQYF. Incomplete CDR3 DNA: TGCAGTGCTAGTAGGGGGGGCAGCGGGAGGCAAGAGACC.

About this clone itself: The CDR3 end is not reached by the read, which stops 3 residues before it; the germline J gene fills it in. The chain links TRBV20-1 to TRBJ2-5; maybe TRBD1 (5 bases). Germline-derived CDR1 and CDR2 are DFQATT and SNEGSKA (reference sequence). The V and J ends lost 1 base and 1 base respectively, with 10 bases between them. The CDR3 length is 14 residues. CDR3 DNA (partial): TGCAGTGCTAGAGCATTCCAGGGCCAAGAGACC. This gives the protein CSARAFQGQET. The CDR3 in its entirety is CSARAFQGQETQYF.

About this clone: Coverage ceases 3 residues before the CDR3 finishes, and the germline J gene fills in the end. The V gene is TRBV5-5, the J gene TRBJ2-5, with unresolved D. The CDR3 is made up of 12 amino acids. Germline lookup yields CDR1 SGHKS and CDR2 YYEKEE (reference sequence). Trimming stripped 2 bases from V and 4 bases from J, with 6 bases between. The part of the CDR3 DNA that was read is TGTGCCAGCAGCTTAGCCCTAGAGACC. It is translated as CASSLALET. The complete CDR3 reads CASSLALETQYF. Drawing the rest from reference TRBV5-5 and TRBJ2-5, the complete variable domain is DAGVTQSPTHLIKTRGQQVTLRCSPISGHKSVSWYQQVLGQGPQFIFQYYEKEERGRGNFPDRFSARQFPNYSSELNVNALLLGDSALYLCASSLALETQYFGPGTRLLVL.

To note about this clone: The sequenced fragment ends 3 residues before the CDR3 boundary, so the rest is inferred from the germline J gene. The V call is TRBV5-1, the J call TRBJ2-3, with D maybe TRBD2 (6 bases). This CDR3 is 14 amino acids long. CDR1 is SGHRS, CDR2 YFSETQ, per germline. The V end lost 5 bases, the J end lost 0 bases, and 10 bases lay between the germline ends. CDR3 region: CASSRRESTDTQYF. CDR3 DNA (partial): TGCGCCAGCAGTAGGCGGGAAAGCACAGATACG. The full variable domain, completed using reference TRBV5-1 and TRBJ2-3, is KAGVTQTPRYLIKTRGQQVTLSCSPISGHRSVSWYQQTPGQGLQFLFEYFSETQRNKGNFPGRFSGRQFSNSRSEMNVSTLELGDSALYLCASSRRESTDTQYFGPGTRLTVL.

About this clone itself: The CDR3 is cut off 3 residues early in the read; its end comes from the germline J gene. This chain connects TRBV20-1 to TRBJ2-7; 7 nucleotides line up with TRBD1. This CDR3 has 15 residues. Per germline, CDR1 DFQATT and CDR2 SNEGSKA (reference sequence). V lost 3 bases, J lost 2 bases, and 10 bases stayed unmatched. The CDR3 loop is CSASLPRGQTYEQYF. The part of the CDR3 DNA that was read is TGCAGTGCTAGCCTCCCGAGGGGGCAGACCTACGAG.

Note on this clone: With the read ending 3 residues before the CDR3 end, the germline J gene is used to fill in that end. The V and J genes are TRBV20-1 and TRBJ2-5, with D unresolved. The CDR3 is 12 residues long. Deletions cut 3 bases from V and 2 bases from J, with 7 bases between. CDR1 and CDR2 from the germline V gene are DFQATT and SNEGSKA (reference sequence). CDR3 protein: CSASRRQETQYF. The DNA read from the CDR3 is TGCAGTGCTAGTAGAAGACAAGAGACC.

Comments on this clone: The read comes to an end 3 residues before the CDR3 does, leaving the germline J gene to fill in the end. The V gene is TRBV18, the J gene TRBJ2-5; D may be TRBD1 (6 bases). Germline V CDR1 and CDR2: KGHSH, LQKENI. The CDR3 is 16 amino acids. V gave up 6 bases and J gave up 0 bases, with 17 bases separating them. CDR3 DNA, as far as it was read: TGTGCCAGCTCCCAAGGAAGTGGGGGCTACCAAGAGACC. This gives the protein CASSQGSGGYQET. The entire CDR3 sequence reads CASSQGSGGYQETQYF.

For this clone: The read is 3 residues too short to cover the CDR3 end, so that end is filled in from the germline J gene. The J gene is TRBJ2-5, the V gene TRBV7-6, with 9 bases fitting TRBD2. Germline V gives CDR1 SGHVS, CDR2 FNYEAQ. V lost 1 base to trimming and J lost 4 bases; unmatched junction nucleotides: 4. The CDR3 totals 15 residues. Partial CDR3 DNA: TGTGCCAGCAGCTTAGTAGCTAGCGGGATAGAGACC. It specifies CASSLVASGIET. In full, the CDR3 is CASSLVASGIETQYF.

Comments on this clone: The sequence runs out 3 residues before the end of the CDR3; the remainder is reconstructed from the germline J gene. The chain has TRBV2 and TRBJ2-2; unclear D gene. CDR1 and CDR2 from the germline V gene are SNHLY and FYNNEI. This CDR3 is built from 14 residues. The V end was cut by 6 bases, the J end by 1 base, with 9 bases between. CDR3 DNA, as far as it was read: TGTGCCAGCAGCAATTCGGGGAACACCGGGGAG. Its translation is CASSNSGNTGE. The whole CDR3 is CASSNSGNTGELFF.